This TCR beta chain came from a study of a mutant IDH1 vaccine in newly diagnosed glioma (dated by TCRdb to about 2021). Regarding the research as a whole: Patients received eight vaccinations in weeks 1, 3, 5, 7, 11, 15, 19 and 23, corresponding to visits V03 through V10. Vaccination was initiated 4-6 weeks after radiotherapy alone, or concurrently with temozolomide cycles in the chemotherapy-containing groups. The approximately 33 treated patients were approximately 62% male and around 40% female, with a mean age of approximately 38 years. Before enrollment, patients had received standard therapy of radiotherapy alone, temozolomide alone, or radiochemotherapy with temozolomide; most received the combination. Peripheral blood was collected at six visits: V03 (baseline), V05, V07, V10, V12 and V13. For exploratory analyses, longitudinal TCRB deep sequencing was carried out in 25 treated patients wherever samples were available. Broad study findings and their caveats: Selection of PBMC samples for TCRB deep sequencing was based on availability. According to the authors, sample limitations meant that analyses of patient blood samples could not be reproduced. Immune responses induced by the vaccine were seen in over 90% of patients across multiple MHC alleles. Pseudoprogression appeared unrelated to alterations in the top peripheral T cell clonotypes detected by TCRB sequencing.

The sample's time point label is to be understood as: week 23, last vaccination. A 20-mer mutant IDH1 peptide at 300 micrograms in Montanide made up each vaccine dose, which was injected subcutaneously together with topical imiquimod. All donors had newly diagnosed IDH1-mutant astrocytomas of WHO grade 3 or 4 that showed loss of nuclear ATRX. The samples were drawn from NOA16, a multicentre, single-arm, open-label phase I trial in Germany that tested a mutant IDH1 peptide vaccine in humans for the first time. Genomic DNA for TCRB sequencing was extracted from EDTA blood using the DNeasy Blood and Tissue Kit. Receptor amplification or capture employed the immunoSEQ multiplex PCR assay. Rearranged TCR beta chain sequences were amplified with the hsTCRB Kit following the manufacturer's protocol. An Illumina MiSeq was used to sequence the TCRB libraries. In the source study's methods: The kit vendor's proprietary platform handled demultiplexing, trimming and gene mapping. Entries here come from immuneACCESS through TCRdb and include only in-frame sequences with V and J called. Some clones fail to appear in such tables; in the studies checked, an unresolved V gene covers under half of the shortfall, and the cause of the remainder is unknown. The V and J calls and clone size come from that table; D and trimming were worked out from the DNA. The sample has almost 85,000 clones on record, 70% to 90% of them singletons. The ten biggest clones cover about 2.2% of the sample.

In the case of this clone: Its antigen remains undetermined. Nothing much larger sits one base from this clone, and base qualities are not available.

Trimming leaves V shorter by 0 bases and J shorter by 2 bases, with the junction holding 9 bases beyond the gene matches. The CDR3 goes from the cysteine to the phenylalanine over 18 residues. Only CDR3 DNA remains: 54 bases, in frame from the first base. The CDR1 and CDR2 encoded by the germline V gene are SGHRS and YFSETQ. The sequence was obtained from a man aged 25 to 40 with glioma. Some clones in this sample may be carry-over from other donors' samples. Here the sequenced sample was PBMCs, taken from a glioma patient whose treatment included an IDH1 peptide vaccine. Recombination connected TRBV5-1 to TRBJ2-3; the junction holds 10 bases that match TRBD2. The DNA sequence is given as TGCGCCAGCAGCTTGGGGGCTAGCGGGGGCCCCCACACAGATACGCAGTATTTT. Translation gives CASSLGASGGPHTDTQYF.